A single sample is the source of the 16 T cell receptor beta chains below, sequenced in a study of low-dose radiotherapy and immunotherapy resistance in tumors. First-strand cDNA relied on TRAV- and TRBV-specific primers spanning alpha and beta chains. For amplifying TCRs, the PCR ran for roughly 20 cycles with Phusion, which was used together with a constant-region primer and the adapter on the V primers. TCRdb passed the reads through MiXCR, listing each CDR3 protein once. The table shows approximately 7,300 distinct CDR3 sequences, with around 84% occurring only once. These receptors originate from a human donor with advanced metastatic prostate, ovarian, gallbladder or colorectal cancer (not recorded which). This table probably holds off-target reads from a library built for another chain.

This sequence joins TRBV18 and TRBJ1-1; D gene unclear. The CDR3 is made up of 15 amino acids. The V and J ends lost 4 bases and 7 bases respectively, with 19 bases between them. Per germline, CDR1 KGHSH and CDR2 LQKENI. The CDR3 here is CASSRPPGVFGEAFF. CDR3 nucleotides: TGTGCCAGCTCACGCCCCCCCGGGGTGTTTGGTGAAGCTTTCTTT.

This chain links TRBV2 with TRBJ2-7, with a possible D match to TRBD2 (5 bases). CDR1 is SNHLY, CDR2 FYNNEI, per germline. V dropped 8 bases and J dropped 4 bases, with 15 bases sitting between them. This CDR3 spans 13 amino acids. DNA of the CDR3: TGTGCCAGCTCGGGCCGTGCGGGTTACGAGCAGTACTTC. Translated, it gives CASSGRAGYEQYF.

V gene TRBV18 combines with J gene TRBJ2-5, with 9 nucleotides matching TRBD2. Germline V lookup: CDR1 KGHSH, CDR2 LQKENI. V shed 3 bases, J shed 1 base, and the junction held 3 bases outside the gene matches. CDR3 length: 15 amino acids. In DNA, the CDR3 is TGTGCCAGCTCACCCCTAGCGGGGTTCCAAGAGACCCAGTACTTC. The encoded protein is CASSPLAGFQETQYF. The whole variable domain, remainder taken from reference TRBV18 and TRBJ2-5, is NAGVMQNPRHLVRRRGQEARLRCSPMKGHSHVYWYRQLPEEGLKFMVYLQKENIIDESGMPKERFSAEFPKEGPSILRIQQVVRGDSAAYFCASSPLAGFQETQYFGPGTRLLVL.

This clonotype has more than one count but fewer than ten. The chain carries TRBV5-4 and TRBJ1-1; no reliable D call. The V end lost 2 bases, the J end lost 2 bases, and 7 bases lay between the germline ends. From germline, CDR1 is SGHNT and CDR2 YYREEE (reference sequence). This CDR3 is 13 amino acids long. Written as DNA, the CDR3 is TGTGCCAGCAGCTTCTCACAAAACACTGAAGCTTTCTTT. Its translation is CASSFSQNTEAFF.

The chain combines TRBV6-8 with TRBJ2-7, with D possibly matching TRBD1 (5 bases). Germline CDR1 MNHGY, CDR2 SAAAGT. The V gene lost 5 bases and the J gene lost 0 bases, with 17 bases spanning the gap. CDR3 size: 16 residues. CDR3 sequence (DNA): TGTGCCAGCAGTCAAGCTACCAGGGCAACCTCCTACGAGCAGTACTTC. This codes for CASSQATRATSYEQYF.

V is TRBV11-2 and J is TRBJ2-3; 14 bases align to TRBD2. Germline V gives CDR1 SGHAT, CDR2 FQNNGV. The CDR3 consists of 18 residues. With V trimmed by 0 bases and J by 6 bases, 8 bases remained unmatched. The CDR3 region has the DNA TGTGCCAGCAGCTTAGATACTGGGACTAGCGGGGGCCGGGATACGCAGTATTTT. Translation: CASSLDTGTSGGRDTQYF.

This chain links TRBV24-1 with TRBJ2-2, with D uncertain. This CDR3 is 14 amino acids long. The germline gives CDR1 KGHDR, CDR2 SFDVKD. Trimming stripped 3 bases from V and 6 bases from J, with 10 bases between. CDR3 coding DNA: TGTGCCACCAGTGATGACCAGTCCCCCGGGGAGCTGTTTTTT. Translation: CATSDDQSPGELFF.

This chain uses TRBV6-5 with TRBJ1-1; D is perhaps TRBD1 (6 bases). The CDR3 length is 11 residues. CDR1 is MNHEY, CDR2 SVGAGI, per germline. V was clipped by 6 bases and J by 8 bases, with 10 bases between them. The CDR3 sequence: CASSRGQEAFF. The CDR3, as DNA: TGTGCCAGCAGCCGCGGACAGGAAGCTTTCTTT.

This sequence joins TRBV5-1 and TRBJ2-3; tentatively, D is TRBD1 or TRBD2 (6 bases each). The CDR3 runs 15 residues. Trimming stripped 0 bases from V and 3 bases from J, with 11 bases between. Germline assignment: CDR1 SGHRS and CDR2 YFSETQ. The CDR3 reads CASSLASGATDTQYF. DNA for the CDR3: TGCGCCAGCAGCTTGGCCTCGGGGGCTACAGATACGCAGTATTTT.

V and J are TRBV29-1 and TRBJ2-5; TRBD1 or TRBD2 may be the D gene (5 bases each). The CDR3 runs to 13 residues. Trimming removed 8 bases at V and 3 bases at J, with 16 bases between. CDR1 and CDR2 from the germline V gene are SQVTM and ANQGSEA. The CDR3 coding sequence is TGCAGCTCCACAAGAGGGGCCGAAGAGACCCAGTACTTC. Its protein is CSSTRGAEETQYF.

The genes are TRBV12-3 or TRBV12-4 and TRBJ2-2, with TRBD2 identical over 9 bases. V trimming: 3 bases; J trimming: 5 bases; junction bases outside the gene matches: 7. The CDR3 loop spans 16 amino acids. The CDR3 loop reads CASSFPSGVGTGELFF. The CDR3 DNA reads as TGTGCCAGCAGTTTCCCTAGCGGGGTGGGGACCGGGGAGCTGTTTTTT.

The rearrangement joins TRBV5-1 to TRBJ2-7; 8 bases match TRBD1. This CDR3 comprises 14 residues. Germline assignment: CDR1 SGHRS and CDR2 YFSETQ. Unmatched junction bases numbered 8, after V lost 6 bases and J lost 3 bases. CDR3 sequence: CASNPGDRYYEQYF. As DNA, the CDR3 is TGCGCCAGCAACCCCGGGGACAGGTACTACGAGCAGTACTTC.

This clonotype came up once. The rearrangement joins TRBV6-8 to TRBJ1-2; TRBD1 matches at 7 bases. This CDR3 has 13 amino acids. J gave up 4 bases and V 6 bases, and 5 bases lay outside the gene matches. The germline CDR1 and CDR2 sequences are MNHGY and SAAAGT. The CDR3 DNA sequence: TGTGCCAGCAGGGGGGACAGCTTCTATGGCTACACCTTC. It is translated as CASRGDSFYGYTF.

V gene TRBV21-1 combines with J gene TRBJ2-3; no DNA check was done on the table's D call, TRBD1. TRBV21-1 constitutes a pseudogene. The CDR3 totals 16 residues. CDR3 loop: CASSKGGLDSTDTQYF. DNA for the CDR3: TGTGCCAGCAGCAAAGGGGGGCTAGACAGCACAGATACGCAGTATTTT.

The rearrangement uses TRBV7-8 and TRBJ2-2, with D possibly TRBD2 on 7 matching bases. The CDR3 length is 15 residues. Germline lookup yields CDR1 SGHVS and CDR2 FQNEAQ. Trimming cost V 7 bases and J 4 bases, with 16 bases left between them. The CDR3 reads CASTWGGGSTGELFF. The DNA for the CDR3 is TGTGCCAGCACCTGGGGGGGGGGCAGCACCGGGGAGCTGTTTTTT.

The rearrangement uses TRBV2 and TRBJ2-2; 7 nucleotides align to TRBD2. Germline V gene data show CDR1 as SNHLY and CDR2 as FYNNEI. V dropped 7 bases and J dropped 3; count of bases not matched to a gene: 8. The CDR3 has 15 amino acids. CDR3 bases: TGTGCCAGCAAGGTAGCGGGCTTGGACACCGGGGAGCTGTTTTTT. Translating it yields CASKVAGLDTGELFF. Together with reference TRBV2 and TRBJ2-2, the CDR3 gives the full variable domain: EPEVTQTPSHQVTQMGQEVILRCVPISNHLYFYWYRQILGQKVEFLVSFYNNEISEKSEIFDDQFSVERPDGSNFTLKIRSTKLEDSAMYFCASKVAGLDTGELFFGEGSRLTVL.